The entry that follows covers one TCR beta chain sequence. Its specificity is not known. Germline-derived CDR1 and CDR2 are MNHEY and SMNVEV (reference sequence). The CDR3 runs to 13 residues. V lost 2 bases, J lost 5 bases, and 9 bases lay in between. Alongside a J-beta primer mix, a sample-barcoded 5' primer served in a second PCR lasting roughly 7 to 12 cycles. TCRdb passed the 5' RACE reads through MiXCR, listing each CDR3 protein once. The sample holds 750,000 to 950,000 distinct CDR3 sequences, roughly 53% seen once. The record originates from a study of blood T cells in healthy people across ages. Notes on the study in general: CMV status of donors was unknown, possibly confounding expanded clonotype changes. While age rose, TCR beta diversity per million T cells dropped in a roughly linear way.

The rearrangement joins TRBV27 to TRBJ1-1; tentatively, D is TRBD1 (6 bases). The sample taken for sequencing was blood. The clonotype comes from a man older than 75 in good health. The CDR3 coding sequence is TGTGCCAGCAGTTTACACCAGGGGACTGAAGCTTTCTTT. This codes for CASSLHQGTEAFF.